A selection of T cell receptor beta chains follows, all from one sample in a study of T cell responses to AZD1222 COVID-19 vaccine. Profiled with immunoSEQ multiplex PCR; TCRdb holds only in-frame clones, not every one. Counted here are tens of thousands of clones, 80% to 90% occurring once; the ten biggest clones make up roughly an eighth. Source: peripheral blood, taken 28 days after the second AZD1222 dose. These receptors were taken from an adult who received the AZD1222 COVID-19 vaccine. Each CDR3 is given with its conserved first and last residue. Fields, in order: clone size, V gene, J gene, CDR3 length, D gene, CDR3 protein, CDR3 DNA. A D gene is named only where the DNA matches it firmly. Clone size appears in some rows only: once, few, many, or a class for an expanded clone.

NA	TRBV19	TRBJ1-1	14	NA	CASSIGSRNTEAFF	TGTGCCAGTAGTATAGGATCGAGGAACACTGAAGCTTTCTTT
once	TRBV11-2	TRBJ1-4	13	TRBD1	CASSPGQGWELFF	TGTGCCAGCAGCCCCGGACAGGGCTGGGAACTGTTTTTT
NA	TRBV28	TRBJ1-5	16	NA	CASSSSTGGNNQPQHF	TGTGCCAGCAGTTCTTCTACGGGGGGGAACAATCAGCCCCAGCATTTT
NA	TRBV7-2	TRBJ1-6	16	NA	CASSARPEENYSPLHF	TGTGCCAGCAGCGCTAGACCGGAGGAAAACTATTCACCCCTCCACTTT
NA	TRBV29-1	TRBJ1-1	13	NA	CSVAAGPYSEAFF	TGCAGCGTCGCTGCGGGACCCTACTCTGAAGCTTTCTTT
NA	TRBV5-1	TRBJ1-3	17	TRBD1	CASSPRAQGASGNTIYF	TGCGCCAGCAGCCCAAGGGCTCAGGGGGCTTCCGGAAACACCATATATTTT
NA	TRBV3-1/TRBV3-2	TRBJ2-1	15	TRBD1	CASSQVVGTGAEQFF	TGTGCCAGCAGCCAAGTCGTCGGGACAGGGGCTGAGCAGTTCTTC
NA	TRBV4-1	TRBJ2-5	14	NA	CASSQGTGKETQYF	TGCGCCAGCAGCCAAGGAACTGGGAAAGAGACCCAGTACTTC
NA	TRBV18	TRBJ1-1	13	NA	CASSPQGRTEAFF	TGTGCCAGCTCACCTCAGGGAAGGACTGAAGCTTTCTTT
NA	TRBV18	TRBJ1-4	14	TRBD1	CASSPGQPNEKLFF	TGTGCCAGCTCTCCGGGACAGCCCAATGAAAAACTGTTTTTT
NA	TRBV9	TRBJ1-1	15	NA	CASSLTGGGDTEAFF	TGTGCCAGCAGCTTGACCGGGGGAGGGGACACTGAAGCTTTCTTT
NA	TRBV19	TRBJ1-6	15	NA	CASSATGTVRSPLHF	TGTGCCAGTAGTGCCACCGGGACGGTGAGGTCACCCCTCCACTTT
NA	TRBV27	TRBJ2-7	13	NA	CASSLSIIHEQYF	TGTGCCAGCAGTTTATCGATCATCCACGAGCAGTACTTC
NA	TRBV18	TRBJ1-1	14	NA	CASSPRDTRTEAFF	TGTGCCAGCTCACCACGGGACACCCGCACTGAAGCTTTCTTT
NA	TRBV15	TRBJ2-1	15	TRBD1	CATSRLDRDYNEQFF	TGTGCCACCAGCAGGCTAGACAGGGACTACAATGAGCAGTTCTTC
NA	TRBV29-1	TRBJ2-1	13	NA	CSVAWISYNEQFF	TGCAGCGTTGCCTGGATCTCCTACAATGAGCAGTTCTTC
NA	TRBV3-1/TRBV3-2	TRBJ1-2	14	TRBD1	CASSREGAADGYTF	TGTGCCAGCAGCCGCGAGGGGGCTGCTGATGGCTACACCTTC
NA	TRBV5-6	TRBJ2-1	15	NA	CASSWEGQTQGEQFF	TGTGCCAGCAGCTGGGAGGGACAGACCCAGGGTGAGCAGTTCTTC
few	TRBV6-5	TRBJ1-1	13	NA	CASRAGGDTEAFF	TGTGCCAGCAGGGCAGGCGGCGACACTGAAGCTTTCTTT
NA	TRBV7-2	TRBJ1-5	15	TRBD1	CASSPGTANNQPQHF	TGTGCCAGCAGCCCCGGGACAGCGAACAATCAGCCCCAGCATTTT
NA	TRBV29-1	TRBJ1-1	13	NA	CSGRDTGNTEAFF	TGCAGCGGGCGGGACACTGGGAACACTGAAGCTTTCTTT
NA	TRBV11-2	TRBJ1-5	16	NA	CASSLDGGRGSQPQHF	TGTGCCAGCAGCTTAGATGGCGGGCGCGGGAGTCAGCCCCAGCATTTT
once	TRBV7-2	TRBJ1-2	16	TRBD1	CASSSSRGQGGYGYTF	TGTGCCAGCAGCTCCTCACGGGGACAGGGGGGCTATGGCTACACCTTC
NA	TRBV5-1	TRBJ2-2	16	TRBD1	CASSEGTGAGTGELFF	TGCGCCAGCAGCGAAGGGACAGGGGCGGGCACCGGGGAGCTGTTTTTT
NA	TRBV18	TRBJ1-1	14	NA	CASSPGGSNTEAFF	TGTGCCAGCTCACCGGGGGGGTCGAACACTGAAGCTTTCTTT
few	TRBV14	TRBJ2-7	13	NA	CASSRTAPYEQYF	TGTGCCAGCAGCCGGACAGCTCCATACGAGCAGTACTTC
NA	TRBV28	TRBJ2-3	15	TRBD1	CASRLPGQGSDTQYF	TGTGCCAGCAGATTGCCGGGACAGGGGTCAGATACGCAGTATTTT
NA	TRBV27	TRBJ2-2	18	TRBD1	CASSSSPGGGMNTGELFF	TGTGCCAGCAGCTCTTCGCCAGGGGGCGGGATGAACACCGGGGAGCTGTTTTTT
NA	TRBV28	TRBJ1-5	13	NA	CASSAGTWQPQHF	TGTGCCAGCAGTGCAGGCACGTGGCAGCCCCAGCATTTT
NA	TRBV18	TRBJ2-7	15	NA	CASSPEASRSSGQYF	TGTGCCAGCTCACCAGAGGCGTCACGGTCGTCGGGGCAGTACTTC
NA	TRBV7-6	TRBJ1-6	15	TRBD1	CASSSVAGGRSPLHF	TGTGCCAGCAGCTCAGTAGCAGGGGGCCGGTCACCCCTCCACTTT
NA	TRBV21-1	TRBJ1-2	16	NA	CASSAGPGQANYGYTF	TGTGCCAGCTCCGCAGGTCCGGGGCAGGCTAACTATGGCTACACCTTC
NA	TRBV6-1	TRBJ1-1	13	NA	CASSEGRNTEAFF	TGTGCCAGCAGTGAAGGTAGGAACACTGAAGCTTTCTTT
few	TRBV4-3	TRBJ1-6	17	NA	CASSQEPGDSYNSPLHF	TGCGCCAGCAGCCAAGAACCGGGAGACTCCTATAATTCACCCCTCCACTTT
NA	TRBV4-3	TRBJ2-1	17	TRBD1	CASSQGPTGLLYNEQFF	TGCGCCAGCAGCCAAGGGCCGACAGGGTTACTTTACAATGAGCAGTTCTTC
few	TRBV28	TRBJ1-2	15	NA	CASSLARGVGHGYTF	TGTGCCAGCAGTTTAGCCAGGGGCGTAGGGCATGGCTACACCTTC
NA	TRBV29-1	TRBJ2-4	14	NA	CSVALRLAKNIQYF	TGCAGCGTTGCACTAAGACTAGCCAAAAACATTCAGTACTTC